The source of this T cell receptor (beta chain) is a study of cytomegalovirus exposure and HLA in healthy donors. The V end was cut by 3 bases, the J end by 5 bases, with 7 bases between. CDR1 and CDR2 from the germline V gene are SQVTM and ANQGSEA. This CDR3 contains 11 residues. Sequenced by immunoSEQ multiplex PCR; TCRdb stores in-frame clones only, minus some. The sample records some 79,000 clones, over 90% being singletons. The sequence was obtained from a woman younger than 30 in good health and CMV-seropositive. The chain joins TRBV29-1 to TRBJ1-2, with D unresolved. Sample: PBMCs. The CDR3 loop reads CSVEGVYGYTF. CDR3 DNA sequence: TGCAGCGTTGAGGGAGTTTATGGCTACACCTTC.